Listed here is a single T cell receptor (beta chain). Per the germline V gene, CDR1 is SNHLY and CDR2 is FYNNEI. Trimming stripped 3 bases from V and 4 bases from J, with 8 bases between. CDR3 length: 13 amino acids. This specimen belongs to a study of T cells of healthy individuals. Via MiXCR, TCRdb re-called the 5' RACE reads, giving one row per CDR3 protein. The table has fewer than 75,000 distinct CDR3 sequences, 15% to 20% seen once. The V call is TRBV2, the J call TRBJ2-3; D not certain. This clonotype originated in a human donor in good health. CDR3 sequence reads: CASSDSGADTQYF. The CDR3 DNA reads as TGTGCCAGCAGTGATTCGGGTGCAGATACGCAGTATTTT.